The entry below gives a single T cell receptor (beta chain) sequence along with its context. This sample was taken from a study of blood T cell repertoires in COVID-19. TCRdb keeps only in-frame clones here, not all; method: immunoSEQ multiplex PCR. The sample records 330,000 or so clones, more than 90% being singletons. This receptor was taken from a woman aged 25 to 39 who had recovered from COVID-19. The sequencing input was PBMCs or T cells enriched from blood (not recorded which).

The CDR3 DNA reads TGTGCCTGGAGTGTAGGGCTAGCGGGGGGCACAGATACGCAGTATTTT. Translated: CAWSVGLAGGTDTQYF. The chain links TRBV30 to TRBJ2-3; 10 nucleotides match TRBD2. V shed 0 bases, J shed 1 base, and the junction held 4 bases outside the gene matches. This CDR3 has 16 amino acids. Germline-derived CDR1 and CDR2 are GTSNPN and SVGIG (reference sequence).